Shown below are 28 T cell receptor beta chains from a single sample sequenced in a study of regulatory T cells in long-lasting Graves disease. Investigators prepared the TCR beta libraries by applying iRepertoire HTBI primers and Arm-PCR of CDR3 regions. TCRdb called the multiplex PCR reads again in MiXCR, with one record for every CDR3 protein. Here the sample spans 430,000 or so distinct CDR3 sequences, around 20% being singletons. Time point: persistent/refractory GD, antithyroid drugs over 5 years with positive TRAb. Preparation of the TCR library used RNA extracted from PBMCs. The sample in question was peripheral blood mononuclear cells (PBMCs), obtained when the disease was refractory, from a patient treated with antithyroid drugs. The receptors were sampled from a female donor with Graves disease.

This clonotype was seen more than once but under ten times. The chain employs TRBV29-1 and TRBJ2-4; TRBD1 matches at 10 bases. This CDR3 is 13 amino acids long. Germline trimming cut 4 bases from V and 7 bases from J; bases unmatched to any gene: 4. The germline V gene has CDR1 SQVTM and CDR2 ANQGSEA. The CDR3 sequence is CSVGGTGENIQYF. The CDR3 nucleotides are TGCAGCGTTGGCGGGACAGGGGAGAACATTCAGTACTTC.

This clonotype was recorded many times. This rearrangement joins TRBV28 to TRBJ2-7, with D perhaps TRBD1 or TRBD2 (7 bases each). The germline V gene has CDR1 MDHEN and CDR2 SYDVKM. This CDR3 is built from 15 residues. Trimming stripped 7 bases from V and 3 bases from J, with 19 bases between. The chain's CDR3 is CASIPGRGLFYEQYF. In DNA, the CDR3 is TGTGCCAGCATCCCGGGGAGGGGGCTTTTCTACGAGCAGTACTTC.

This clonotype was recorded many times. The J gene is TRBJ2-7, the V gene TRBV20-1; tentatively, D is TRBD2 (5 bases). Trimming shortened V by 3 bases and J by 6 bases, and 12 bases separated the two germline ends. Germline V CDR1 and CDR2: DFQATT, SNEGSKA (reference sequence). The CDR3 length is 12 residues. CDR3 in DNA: TGCAGTGCTAGGGACTCGGTAGGCGAGCAGTACTTC. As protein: CSARDSVGEQYF.

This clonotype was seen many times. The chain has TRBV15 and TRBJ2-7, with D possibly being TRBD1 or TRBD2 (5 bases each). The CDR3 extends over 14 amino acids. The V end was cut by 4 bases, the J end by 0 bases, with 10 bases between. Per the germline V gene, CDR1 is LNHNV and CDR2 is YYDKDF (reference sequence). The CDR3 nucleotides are TGTGCCACCAGCAACCGGGACGGCTCCTACGAGCAGTACTTC. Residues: CATSNRDGSYEQYF.

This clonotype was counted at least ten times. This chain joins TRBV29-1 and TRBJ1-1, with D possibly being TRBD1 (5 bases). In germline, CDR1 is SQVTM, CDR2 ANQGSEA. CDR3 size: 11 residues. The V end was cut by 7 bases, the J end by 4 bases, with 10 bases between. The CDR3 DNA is TGCAGCGGCAGGGTGGCCACTGAAGCTTTCTTT. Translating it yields CSGRVATEAFF.

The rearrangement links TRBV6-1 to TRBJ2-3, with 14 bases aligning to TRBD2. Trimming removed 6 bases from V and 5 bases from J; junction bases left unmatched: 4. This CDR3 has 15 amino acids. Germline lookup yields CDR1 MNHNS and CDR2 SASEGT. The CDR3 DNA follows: TGTGCCAGCAGAAACGGACTAGCGGGAGGAGATACGCAGTATTTT. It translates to CASRNGLAGGDTQYF.

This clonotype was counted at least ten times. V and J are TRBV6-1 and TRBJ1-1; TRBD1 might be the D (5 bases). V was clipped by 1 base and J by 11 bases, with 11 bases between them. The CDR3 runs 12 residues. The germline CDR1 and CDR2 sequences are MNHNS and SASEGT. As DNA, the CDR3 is TGTGCCAGCAGTGAAGGGGGCGGTGTTGCTTTCTTT. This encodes CASSEGGGVAFF.

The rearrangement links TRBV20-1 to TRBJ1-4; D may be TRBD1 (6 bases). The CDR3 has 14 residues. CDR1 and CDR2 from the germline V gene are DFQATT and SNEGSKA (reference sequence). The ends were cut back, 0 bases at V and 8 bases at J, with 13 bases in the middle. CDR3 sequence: CSARDMGAGEKLFF. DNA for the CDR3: TGCAGTGCTAGAGATATGGGGGCTGGGGAAAAACTGTTTTTT.

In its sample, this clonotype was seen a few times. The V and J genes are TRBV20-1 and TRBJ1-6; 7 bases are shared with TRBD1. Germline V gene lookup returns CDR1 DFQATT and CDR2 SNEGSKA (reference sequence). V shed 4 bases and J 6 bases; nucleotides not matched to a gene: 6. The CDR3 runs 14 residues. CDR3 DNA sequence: TGCAGTGCTAAACAGGGGCACCCTAATTCACCCCTCCACTTT. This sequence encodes CSAKQGHPNSPLHF.

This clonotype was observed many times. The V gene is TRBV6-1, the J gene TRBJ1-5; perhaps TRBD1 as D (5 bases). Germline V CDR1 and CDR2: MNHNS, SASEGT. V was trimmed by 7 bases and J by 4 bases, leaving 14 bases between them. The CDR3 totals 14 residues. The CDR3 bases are TGTGCCAGCATCCTTAGGGGTTCAAATCAGCCCCAGCATTTT. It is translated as CASILRGSNQPQHF.

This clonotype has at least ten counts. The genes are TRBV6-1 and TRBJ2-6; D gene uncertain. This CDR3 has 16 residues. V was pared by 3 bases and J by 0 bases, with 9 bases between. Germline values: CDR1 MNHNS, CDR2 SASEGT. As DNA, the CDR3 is TGTGCCAGCAGTGACGGACGGAGCTCTGGGGCCAACGTCCTGACTTTC. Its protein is CASSDGRSSGANVLTF.

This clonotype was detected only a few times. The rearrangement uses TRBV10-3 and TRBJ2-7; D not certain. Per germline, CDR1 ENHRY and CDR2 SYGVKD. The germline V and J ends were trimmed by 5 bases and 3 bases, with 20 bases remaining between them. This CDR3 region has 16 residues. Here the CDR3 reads CAISHSPPDANYEQYF. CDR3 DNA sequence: TGTGCCATCAGTCATTCTCCTCCGGACGCCAACTACGAGCAGTACTTC.

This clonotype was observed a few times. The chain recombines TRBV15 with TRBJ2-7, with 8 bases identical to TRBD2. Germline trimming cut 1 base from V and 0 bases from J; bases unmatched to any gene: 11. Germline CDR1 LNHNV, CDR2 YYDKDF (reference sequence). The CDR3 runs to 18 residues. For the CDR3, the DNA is TGTGCCACCAGCAGAGGACGAGGAGCGGGAGTGACCTCCTACGAGCAGTACTTC. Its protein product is CATSRGRGAGVTSYEQYF.

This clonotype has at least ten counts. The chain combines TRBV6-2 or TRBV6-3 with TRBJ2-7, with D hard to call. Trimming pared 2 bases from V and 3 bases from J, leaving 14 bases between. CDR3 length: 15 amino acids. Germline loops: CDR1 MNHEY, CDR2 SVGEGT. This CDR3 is CASSYEVLDYYEQYF. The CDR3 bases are TGTGCCAGCAGTTACGAAGTTCTGGATTACTACGAGCAGTACTTC.

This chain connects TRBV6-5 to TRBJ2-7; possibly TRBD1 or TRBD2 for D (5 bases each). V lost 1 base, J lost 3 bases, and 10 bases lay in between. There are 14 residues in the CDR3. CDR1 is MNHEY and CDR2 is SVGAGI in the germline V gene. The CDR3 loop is CASSYWGKGYEQYF. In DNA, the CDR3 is TGTGCCAGCAGTTACTGGGGGAAAGGCTACGAGCAGTACTTC.

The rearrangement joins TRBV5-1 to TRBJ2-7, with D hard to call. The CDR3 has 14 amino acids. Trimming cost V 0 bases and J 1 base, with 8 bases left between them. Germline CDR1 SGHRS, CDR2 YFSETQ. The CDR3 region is CASSLVYESYEQYF. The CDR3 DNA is TGCGCCAGCAGCTTGGTCTACGAATCCTACGAGCAGTACTTC.

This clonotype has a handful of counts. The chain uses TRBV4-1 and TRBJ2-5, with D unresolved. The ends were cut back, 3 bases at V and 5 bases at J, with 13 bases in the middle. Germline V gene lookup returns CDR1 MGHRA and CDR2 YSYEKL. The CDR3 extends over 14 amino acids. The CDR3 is CASSHTLGSETQYF. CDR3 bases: TGCGCCAGCAGCCACACGCTGGGGTCGGAGACCCAGTACTTC.

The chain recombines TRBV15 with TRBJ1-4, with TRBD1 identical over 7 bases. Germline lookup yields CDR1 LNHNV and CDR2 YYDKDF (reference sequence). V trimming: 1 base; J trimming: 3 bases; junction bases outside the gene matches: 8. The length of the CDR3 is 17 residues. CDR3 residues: CATSRGETGRANEKLFF. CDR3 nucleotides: TGTGCCACCAGCAGAGGGGAGACAGGGAGGGCTAATGAAAAACTGTTTTTT.

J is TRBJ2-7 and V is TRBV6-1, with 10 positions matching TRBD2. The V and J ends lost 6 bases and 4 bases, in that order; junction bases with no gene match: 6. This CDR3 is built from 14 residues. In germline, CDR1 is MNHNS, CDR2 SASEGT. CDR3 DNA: TGTGCCAGCAGCCATAGCGGGAGGCCGTACGAGCAGTACTTC. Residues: CASSHSGRPYEQYF.

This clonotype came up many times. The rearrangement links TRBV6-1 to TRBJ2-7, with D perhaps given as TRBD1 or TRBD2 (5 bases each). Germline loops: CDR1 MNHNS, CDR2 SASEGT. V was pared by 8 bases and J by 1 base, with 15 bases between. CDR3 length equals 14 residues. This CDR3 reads CASGLFGGSYEQYF. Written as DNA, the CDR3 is TGTGCCAGCGGGCTATTTGGGGGATCCTACGAGCAGTACTTC.

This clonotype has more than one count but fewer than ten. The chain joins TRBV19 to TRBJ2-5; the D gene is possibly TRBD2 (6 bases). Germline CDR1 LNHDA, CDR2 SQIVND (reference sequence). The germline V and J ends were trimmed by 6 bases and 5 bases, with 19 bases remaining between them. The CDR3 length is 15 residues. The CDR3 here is CASSNTGGRGETQYF. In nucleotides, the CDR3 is TGTGCCAGTAGCAATACCGGGGGACGAGGGGAGACCCAGTACTTC. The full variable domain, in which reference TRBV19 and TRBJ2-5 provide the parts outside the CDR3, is DGGITQSPKYLFRKEGQNVTLSCEQNLNHDAMYWYRQDPGQGLRLIYYSQIVNDFQKGDIAEGYSVSREKKESFPLTVTSAQKNPTAFYLCASSNTGGRGETQYFGPGTRLLVL.

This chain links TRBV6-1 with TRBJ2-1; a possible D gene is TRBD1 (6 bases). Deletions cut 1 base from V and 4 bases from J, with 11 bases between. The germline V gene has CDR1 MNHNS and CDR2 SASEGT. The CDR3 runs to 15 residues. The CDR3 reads CASSEEQGRYNEQFF. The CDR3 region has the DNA TGTGCCAGCAGTGAAGAACAGGGCAGATACAATGAGCAGTTCTTC.

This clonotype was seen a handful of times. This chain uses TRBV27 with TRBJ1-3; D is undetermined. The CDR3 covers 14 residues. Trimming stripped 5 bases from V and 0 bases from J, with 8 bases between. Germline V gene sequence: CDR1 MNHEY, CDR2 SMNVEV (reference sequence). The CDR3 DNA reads TGTGCCAGCAGTCCCGACTACTCTGGAAACACCATATATTTT. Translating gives CASSPDYSGNTIYF.

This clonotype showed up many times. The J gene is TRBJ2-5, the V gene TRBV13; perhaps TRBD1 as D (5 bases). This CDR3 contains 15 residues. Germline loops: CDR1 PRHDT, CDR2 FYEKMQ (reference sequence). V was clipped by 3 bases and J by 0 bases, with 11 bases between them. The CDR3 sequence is CASSFVTAHQETQYF. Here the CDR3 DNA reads TGTGCCAGCAGCTTCGTGACAGCGCACCAAGAGACCCAGTACTTC.

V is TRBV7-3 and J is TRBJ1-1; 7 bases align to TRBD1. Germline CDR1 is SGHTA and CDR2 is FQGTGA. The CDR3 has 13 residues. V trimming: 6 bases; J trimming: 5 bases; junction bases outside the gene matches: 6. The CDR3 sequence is CASRYDRETEAFF. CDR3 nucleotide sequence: TGTGCCAGCAGGTATGACAGGGAAACTGAAGCTTTCTTT.

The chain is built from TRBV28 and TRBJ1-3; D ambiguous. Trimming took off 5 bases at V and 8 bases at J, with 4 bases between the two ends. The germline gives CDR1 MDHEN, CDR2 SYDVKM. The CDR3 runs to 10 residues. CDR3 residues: CASSKYTIYF. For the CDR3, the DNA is TGTGCCAGCAGTAAATACACCATATATTTT.

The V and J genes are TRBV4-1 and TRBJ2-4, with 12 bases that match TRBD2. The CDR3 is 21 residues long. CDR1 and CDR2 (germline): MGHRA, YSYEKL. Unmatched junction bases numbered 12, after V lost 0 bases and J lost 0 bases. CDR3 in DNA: TGCGCCAGCAGCCAAGATCTTGCGACTAGCGGGAGTCCCCTAGCCAAAAACATTCAGTACTTC. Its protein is CASSQDLATSGSPLAKNIQYF.

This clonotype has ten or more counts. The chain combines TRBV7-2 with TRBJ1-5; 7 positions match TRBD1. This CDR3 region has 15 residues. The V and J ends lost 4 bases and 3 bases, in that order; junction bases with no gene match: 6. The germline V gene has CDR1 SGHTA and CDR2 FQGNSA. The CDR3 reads CASSSRTGTNQPQHF. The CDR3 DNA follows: TGTGCCAGCAGCTCACGGACAGGTACCAATCAGCCCCAGCATTTT.